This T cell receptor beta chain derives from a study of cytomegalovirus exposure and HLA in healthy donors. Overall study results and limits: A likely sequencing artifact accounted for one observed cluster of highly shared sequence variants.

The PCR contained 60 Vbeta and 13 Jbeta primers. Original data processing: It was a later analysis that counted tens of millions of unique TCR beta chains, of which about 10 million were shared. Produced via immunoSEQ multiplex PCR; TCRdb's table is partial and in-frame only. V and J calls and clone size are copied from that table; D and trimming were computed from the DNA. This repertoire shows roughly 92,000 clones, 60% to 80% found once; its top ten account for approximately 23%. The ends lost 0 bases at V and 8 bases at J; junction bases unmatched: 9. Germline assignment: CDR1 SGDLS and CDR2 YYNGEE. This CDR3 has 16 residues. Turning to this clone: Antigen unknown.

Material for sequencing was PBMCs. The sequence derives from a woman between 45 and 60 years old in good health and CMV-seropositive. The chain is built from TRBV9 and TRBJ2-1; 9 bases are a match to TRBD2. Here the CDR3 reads CASSVEGRGGVYEQFF. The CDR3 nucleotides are TGTGCCAGCAGCGTAGAGGGGCGGGGGGGCGTTTATGAGCAGTTCTTC.